The source of this TCR beta chain is a study of monozygotic twins with cystic fibrosis. Study at large: With approximately 15 PCR cycles, barcoded libraries came from approximately 2.7 micrograms of fragmented DNA.

Repertoires were generated with immunoSEQ multiplex PCR, while TCRdb's copy carries only in-frame clones and drops some. The sample consists of around 30,000 clones, around four fifths of them appearing once. Germline lookup yields CDR1 MNHEY and CDR2 SVGAGI. The CDR3 covers 15 residues. V lost 7 bases, J lost 6 bases, and 14 bases stayed unmatched. Broader study findings: Monozygotic CF twins shared more identical nucleotide clonotypes than unrelated patients. Co-twins had the most similar V usage for 13 of 16 pairs, J for 8.

Of note for this clone: Antigen specificity is unknown.

The sequenced sample consisted of blood. The J gene is TRBJ2-7, the V gene TRBV6-5; 8 bases match TRBD1. The receptor comes from a girl aged 2-9 years with cystic fibrosis. CDR3 residues: CASTLTGAVVAEQYF. In nucleotides, the CDR3 is TGTGCCAGCACCTTGACAGGGGCGGTGGTTGCCGAGCAGTACTTC.